This T cell receptor (beta chain) was documented in a study of TIL therapy for anti-PD-1-resistant metastatic lung cancer. General study results and limits: This highly selected cohort may not generalize to typical lung cancer patients.

Stated time point: pre-treatment sample, taken before nivolumab and TIL therapy. Most excised metastases sampled were pleural nodules or supraclavicular lymph nodes. CDR1 is MRHNA, CDR2 SNTAGT, per germline. CDR3 length: 13 residues. V shed 10 bases, J shed 5 bases, and the junction held 2 bases outside the gene matches. This was the immunoSEQ v3 assay. Libraries were sequenced to 2 million to 2.5 million read pairs (survey) or roughly 5-6.5 million (deep). Some clones are missing from TCRdb's copy, which holds only in-frame ones; the method was immunoSEQ multiplex PCR. The sample lists about 50,000 clones; about three quarters were seen once. To note about this clone: The antigen is unknown.

The chain links TRBV6-4 to TRBJ1-6; 10 bases agree with TRBD1. Source: tumor tissue, taken at baseline. The sequence came from a person aged 25-80 years with non-small cell lung cancer. Here the CDR3 DNA reads TGTGCCACCGGGACAGGGGATAATTCACCCCTCCACTTT. This encodes CATGTGDNSPLHF.